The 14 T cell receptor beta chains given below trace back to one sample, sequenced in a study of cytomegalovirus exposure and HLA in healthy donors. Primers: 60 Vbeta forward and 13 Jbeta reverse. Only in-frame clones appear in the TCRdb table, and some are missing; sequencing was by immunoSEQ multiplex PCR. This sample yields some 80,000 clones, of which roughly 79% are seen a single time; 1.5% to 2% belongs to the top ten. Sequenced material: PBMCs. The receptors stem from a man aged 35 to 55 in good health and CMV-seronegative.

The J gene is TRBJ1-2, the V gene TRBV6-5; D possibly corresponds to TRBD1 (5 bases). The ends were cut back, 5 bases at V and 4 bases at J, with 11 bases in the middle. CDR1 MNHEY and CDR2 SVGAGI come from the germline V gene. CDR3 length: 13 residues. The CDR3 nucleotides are TGTGCCAGCAGTGTGGACACCCTCTATGGCTACACCTTC. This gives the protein CASSVDTLYGYTF.

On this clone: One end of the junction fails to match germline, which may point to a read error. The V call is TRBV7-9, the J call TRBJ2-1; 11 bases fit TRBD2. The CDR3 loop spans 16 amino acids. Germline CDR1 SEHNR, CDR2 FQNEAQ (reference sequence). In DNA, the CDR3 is TGTTCCAGCAGCAGACTAGCGGGGCTTTCCTACAATGAGCAGTTCTTC. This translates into CSSSRLAGLSYNEQFF.

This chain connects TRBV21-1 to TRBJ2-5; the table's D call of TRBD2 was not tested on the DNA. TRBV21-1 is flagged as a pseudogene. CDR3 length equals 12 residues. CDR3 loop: CASRREVETQYF. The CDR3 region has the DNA TGTGCCAGCAGGAGGGAAGTTGAGACCCAGTACTTC.

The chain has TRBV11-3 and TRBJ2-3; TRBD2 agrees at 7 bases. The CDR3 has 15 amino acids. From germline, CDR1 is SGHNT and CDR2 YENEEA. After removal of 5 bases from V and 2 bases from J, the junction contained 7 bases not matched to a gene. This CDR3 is CASSRGLADTDTQYF. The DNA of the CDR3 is TGTGCCAGCAGCCGGGGCCTAGCGGACACAGATACGCAGTATTTT.

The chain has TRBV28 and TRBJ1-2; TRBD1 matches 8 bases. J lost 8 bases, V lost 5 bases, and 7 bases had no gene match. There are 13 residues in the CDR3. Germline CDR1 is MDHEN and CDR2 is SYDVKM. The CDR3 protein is CASSDRGLEGYTF. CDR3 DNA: TGTGCCAGCAGTGACAGGGGTTTGGAAGGCTACACCTTC.

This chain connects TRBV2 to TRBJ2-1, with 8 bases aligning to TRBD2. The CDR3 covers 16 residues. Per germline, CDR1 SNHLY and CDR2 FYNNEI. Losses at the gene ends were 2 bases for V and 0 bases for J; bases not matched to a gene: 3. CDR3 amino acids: CASSESSGSSYNEQFF. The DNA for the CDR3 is TGTGCCAGCAGTGAATCGAGCGGGAGCTCCTACAATGAGCAGTTCTTC.

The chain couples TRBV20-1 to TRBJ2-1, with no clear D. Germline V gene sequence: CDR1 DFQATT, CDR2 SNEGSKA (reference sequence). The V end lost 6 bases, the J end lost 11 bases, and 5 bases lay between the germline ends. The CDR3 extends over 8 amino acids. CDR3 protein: CSAGQQFF. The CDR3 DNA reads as TGCAGTGCGGGCCAGCAGTTCTTC.

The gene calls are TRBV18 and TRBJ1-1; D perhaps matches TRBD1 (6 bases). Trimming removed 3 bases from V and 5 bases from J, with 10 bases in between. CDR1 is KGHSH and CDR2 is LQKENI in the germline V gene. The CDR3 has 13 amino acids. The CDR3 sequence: CASSPRTETEAFF. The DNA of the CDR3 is TGTGCCAGCTCACCCCGGACAGAAACTGAAGCTTTCTTT.

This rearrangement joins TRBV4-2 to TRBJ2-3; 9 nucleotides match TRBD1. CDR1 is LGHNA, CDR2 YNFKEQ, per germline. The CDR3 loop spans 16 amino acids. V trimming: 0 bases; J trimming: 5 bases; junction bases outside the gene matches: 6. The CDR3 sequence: CASSQDGRTGVDTQYF. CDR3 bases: TGTGCCAGCAGCCAAGATGGTAGGACAGGGGTAGATACGCAGTATTTT.

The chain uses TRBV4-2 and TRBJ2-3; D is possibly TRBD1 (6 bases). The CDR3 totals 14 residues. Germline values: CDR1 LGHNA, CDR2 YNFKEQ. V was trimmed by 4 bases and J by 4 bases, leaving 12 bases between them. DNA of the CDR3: TGTGCCAGCAGCCCAACAGGGACGGCAGATACGCAGTATTTT. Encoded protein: CASSPTGTADTQYF.

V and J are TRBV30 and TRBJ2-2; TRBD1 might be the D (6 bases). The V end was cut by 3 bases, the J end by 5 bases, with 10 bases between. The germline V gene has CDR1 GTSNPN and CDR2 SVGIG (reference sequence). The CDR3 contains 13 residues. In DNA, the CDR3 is TGTGCCTGGAGGGAAACAGGGACCGGGGAGCTGTTTTTT. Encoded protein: CAWRETGTGELFF.

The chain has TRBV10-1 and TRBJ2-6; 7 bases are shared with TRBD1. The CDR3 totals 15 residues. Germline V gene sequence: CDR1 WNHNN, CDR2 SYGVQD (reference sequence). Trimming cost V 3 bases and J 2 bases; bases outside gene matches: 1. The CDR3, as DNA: TGCGCCAGCAGTGAAGACAGGGCTGGGGCCAACGTCCTGACTTTC. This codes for CASSEDRAGANVLTF.

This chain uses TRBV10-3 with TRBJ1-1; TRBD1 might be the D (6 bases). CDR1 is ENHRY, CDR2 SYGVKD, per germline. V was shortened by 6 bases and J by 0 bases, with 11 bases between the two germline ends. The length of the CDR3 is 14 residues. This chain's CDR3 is CAISKDSMNTEAFF. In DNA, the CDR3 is TGTGCCATCAGCAAGGACAGCATGAACACTGAAGCTTTCTTT.

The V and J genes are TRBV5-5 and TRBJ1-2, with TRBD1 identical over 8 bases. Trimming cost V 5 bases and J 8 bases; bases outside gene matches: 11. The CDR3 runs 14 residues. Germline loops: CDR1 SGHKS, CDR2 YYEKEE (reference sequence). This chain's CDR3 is CASSFMTGESGYTF. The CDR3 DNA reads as TGTGCCAGCAGTTTTATGACAGGGGAATCAGGCTACACCTTC.